The clone carrying this T cell receptor (beta chain) was counted a few times. The data were obtained in a study of control samples from healthy donors and cancer patients. Germline V gene lookup returns CDR1 LGHNA and CDR2 YSLEER. V gave up 0 bases and J gave up 4 bases; unmatched junction bases: 8. The CDR3 spans 16 residues. TCRdb's copy holds only in-frame clones and misses some; the assay was immunoSEQ multiplex PCR. The profile shows about 150,000 clones, about nine tenths of them singletons. The sequenced sample consisted of blood. This receptor was obtained from a man aged 30-40 years in good health. This rearrangement joins TRBV4-3 to TRBJ1-2, with 7 nucleotides matching TRBD1. CDR3 region: CASSQDGNRGGYGYTF. DNA for the CDR3: TGCGCCAGCAGCCAAGATGGGAACAGGGGCGGCTATGGCTACACCTTC.